This T cell receptor (beta chain) came from a study of blood T cell repertoires in COVID-19. The overall study: Sites across the United States, Italy and Spain contributed samples from acute and convalescent COVID-19. In each case, the material was cDNA or gDNA derived from T cells, B-cell-depleted T cells, or PBMCs.

Profiling relied on immunoSEQ multiplex PCR, and the TCRdb table lists in-frame clones only, not all of them. The sample has roughly 70,000 clones, more than 60% seen once. The V end was cut by 2 bases, the J end by 0 bases, with 14 bases between. The CDR3 extends over 16 amino acids. CDR1 and CDR2 from the germline V gene are MNHEY and SVGEGT. Sequences were obtained from peripheral blood. This TCR came from a man in his 60s with acute or convalescent COVID-19. This chain joins TRBV6-2 or TRBV6-3 and TRBJ2-7, with D perhaps TRBD1 (5 bases). The CDR3 coding sequence is TGTGCCAGCAGTTACGATACAGGCTATACCTCCTACGAGCAGTACTTC. It specifies CASSYDTGYTSYEQYF.